These T cell receptor beta chains were read from a single sample in a study of blood T cell repertoires in COVID-19. The protocol was immunoSEQ multiplex PCR, while the TCRdb copy is restricted to in-frame clones and leaves out a portion. Among approximately 220,000 clones listed, over 70% were seen once. The specimen sequenced was peripheral blood. These receptors were taken from a woman aged 50 to 65 with acute or convalescent COVID-19. Both conserved end residues are part of each CDR3. Each record gives: D gene, J gene, V gene, clone size, CDR3 DNA, CDR3 protein. D genes are given only for firm matches. Part of the rows lack a size; the others show once, few, many or a class for expanded clones.

>TRBD2|TRBJ2-1|TRBV5-1|-
TGCGCCAGCAGCGTGACTAGCCTGACCTACAATGAGCAGTTCTTC
CASSVTSLTYNEQFF
>TRBD2|TRBJ2-5|TRBV30|few
TGTGCCTGGAGTGTGATTAGCGGGAGGATACAAGAGACCCAGTACTTC
CAWSVISGRIQETQYF
>TRBD2|TRBJ2-1|TRBV15|-
TGTGCCACCCGCAGGACTAGCGGGATCAATGAGCAGTTCTTC
CATRRTSGINEQFF
>TRBD2|TRBJ2-1|TRBV28|-
TGTGCCAGCACCCCTAGCGGGAGTATCAATGAGCAGTTCTTC
CASTPSGSINEQFF
>-|TRBJ1-1|TRBV18|-
TGTGCCAGCTCACTCATGGGGCCGGGAGGGACTGAAGCTTTCTTT
CASSLMGPGGTEAFF
>TRBD1|TRBJ2-1|TRBV27|-
TGTGCCAGCAGTTCGCCGGGACAGGGGGCCAGGGAATGGGAGCAGTTCTTC
CASSSPGQGAREWEQFF
>TRBD1|TRBJ2-7|TRBV28|-
TGTGCCAGCAGTTTACGGCGGACAGGGGGTAAGGAGCAGTACTTC
CASSLRRTGGKEQYF
>-|TRBJ2-7|TRBV3-1/TRBV3-2|-
TGTGCCAGCAGCCAATTTGACGGGGACGAGCAGTACTTC
CASSQFDGDEQYF
>TRBD1|TRBJ1-2|TRBV6-2/TRBV6-3|-
TGTGCCAGCAGCCCGACCCCCGGGACAGGATGGATAACCGGTGGCTACACCTTC
CASSPTPGTGWITGGYTF
>-|TRBJ2-7|TRBV5-4|-
TGTGCCAGCAGCTTGGAAGGGGGAATCTCCTACGAGCAGTACTTC
CASSLEGGISYEQYF
>TRBD1|TRBJ1-4|TRBV19|-
TGTGCCAGCCGGGACAGCTTTAATGAAAAACTGTTTTTT
CASRDSFNEKLFF
>-|TRBJ1-2|TRBV10-3|-
TGTGCCATCAGTGGGCAGGGTGGCAACTATGGCTACACCTTC
CAISGQGGNYGYTF
>-|TRBJ2-5|TRBV5-6|-
TGTGCCAGCAGCTTTCGGGACTACCAAGAGACCCAGTACTTC
CASSFRDYQETQYF
>TRBD2|TRBJ2-7|TRBV4-1|-
TGCGCCAGCAGCCCGCGGGAGGAAAACTCCTACGAGCAGTACTTC
CASSPREENSYEQYF
>-|TRBJ2-1|TRBV5-1|-
TGCGCCAGCAGCTTATCCGGGGGTATAGAATACAATGAGCAGTTCTTC
CASSLSGGIEYNEQFF
>-|TRBJ1-2|TRBV6-1|-
TGTGCCAGCAGTGAAGGCCTCAGGTATGGCTACACCTTC
CASSEGLRYGYTF
>-|TRBJ2-7|TRBV6-6|once
TGTGCCAGCAGAGACGGGGGGCTCTACGAGCAGTACTTC
CASRDGGLYEQYF
>-|TRBJ1-1|TRBV2|-
TGTGCCAGCAGTGAAGTTAGGAACACTGAAGCTTTCTTT
CASSEVRNTEAFF